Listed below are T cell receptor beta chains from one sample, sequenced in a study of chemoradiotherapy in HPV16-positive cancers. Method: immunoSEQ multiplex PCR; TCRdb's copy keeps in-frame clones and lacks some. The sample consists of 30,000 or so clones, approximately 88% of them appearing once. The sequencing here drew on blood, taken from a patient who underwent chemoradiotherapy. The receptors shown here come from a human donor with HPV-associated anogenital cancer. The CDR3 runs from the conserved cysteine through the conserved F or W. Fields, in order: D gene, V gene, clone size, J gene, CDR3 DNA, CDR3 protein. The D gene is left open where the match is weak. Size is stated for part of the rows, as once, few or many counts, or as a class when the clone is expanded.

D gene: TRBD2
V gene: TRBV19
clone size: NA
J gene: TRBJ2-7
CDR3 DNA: TGTGCCAGTTCTAGCGGGAGTCACGAGCAGTACTTC
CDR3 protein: CASSSGSHEQYF

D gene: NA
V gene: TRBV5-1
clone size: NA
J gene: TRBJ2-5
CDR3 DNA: TGCGCCAGCAGCGCGCGGTCAGGTCTCGCAGAGACCCAGTACTTC
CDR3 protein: CASSARSGLAETQYF

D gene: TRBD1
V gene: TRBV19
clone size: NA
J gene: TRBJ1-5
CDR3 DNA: TGTGCCTCCAGGACAGGGGGTAGTCAGCCCCAGCATTTT
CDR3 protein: CASRTGGSQPQHF

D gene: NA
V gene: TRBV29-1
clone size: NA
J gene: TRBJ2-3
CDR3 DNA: TGCAGCGTGCGGTCGGGCGGTACGCAGTATTTT
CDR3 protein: CSVRSGGTQYF

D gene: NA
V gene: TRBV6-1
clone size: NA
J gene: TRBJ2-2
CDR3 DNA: TGTGCCAGCAGGGAACAATACACCGGGGAGCTGTTTTTT
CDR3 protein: CASREQYTGELFF

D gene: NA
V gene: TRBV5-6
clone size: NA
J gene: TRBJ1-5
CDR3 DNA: TGTGCCAGCAGCTTTTGGGGAGCCAATCAGCCCCAGCATTTT
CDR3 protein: CASSFWGANQPQHF

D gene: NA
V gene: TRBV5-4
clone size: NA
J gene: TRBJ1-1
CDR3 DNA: TGTGCCAGCAGCTTGATCGACGGTATGAACACTGAAGCTTTCTTT
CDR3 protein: CASSLIDGMNTEAFF

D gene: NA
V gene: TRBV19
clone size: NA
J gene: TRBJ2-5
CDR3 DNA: TGTGCCAGTAGTAGCTCCCCCTCTAGCGTAGAGACCCAGTACTTC
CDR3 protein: CASSSSPSSVETQYF

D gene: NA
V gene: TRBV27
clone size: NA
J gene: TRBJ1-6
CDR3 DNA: TGTGCCAGCAGTTTATCCACGGGGGGACTCTATAATTCACCCCTCCACTTT
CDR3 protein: CASSLSTGGLYNSPLHF

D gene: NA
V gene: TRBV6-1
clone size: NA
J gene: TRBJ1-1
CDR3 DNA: TGTGCCAGCAGCCTAAAGTCGGCCACTGAAGCTTTCTTT
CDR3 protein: CASSLKSATEAFF

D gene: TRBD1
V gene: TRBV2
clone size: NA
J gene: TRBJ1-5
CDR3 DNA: TGTGCCAGCAGCTCCAGGGGGCTTAGCAATCAGCCCCAGCATTTT
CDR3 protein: CASSSRGLSNQPQHF

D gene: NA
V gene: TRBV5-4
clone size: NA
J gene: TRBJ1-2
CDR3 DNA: TGTGCCAGCAGCTTGGACAGCTTAAACTATGGCTACACCTTC
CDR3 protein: CASSLDSLNYGYTF

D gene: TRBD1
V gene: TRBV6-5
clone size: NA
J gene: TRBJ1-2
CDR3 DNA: TGTGCCAGCAGTAAAGGGGAAGGGGGCGACGGCTACACCTTC
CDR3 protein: CASSKGEGGDGYTF

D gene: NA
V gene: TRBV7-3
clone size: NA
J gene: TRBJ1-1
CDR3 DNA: TGTGCCAGCAGCTTAGGGGGACATACCACTGAAGCTTTCTTT
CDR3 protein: CASSLGGHTTEAFF

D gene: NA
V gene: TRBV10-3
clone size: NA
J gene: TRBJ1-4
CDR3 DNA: TGTGCCATCAGTCCCGGAGGGATAAGAGGAGAAAAACTGTTTTTT
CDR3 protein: CAISPGGIRGEKLFF

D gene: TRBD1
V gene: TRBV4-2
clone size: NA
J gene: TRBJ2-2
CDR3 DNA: TGTGCCAGCAGCCAAGATGGGGACAGGACCACCGGGGAGCTGTTTTTT
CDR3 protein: CASSQDGDRTTGELFF

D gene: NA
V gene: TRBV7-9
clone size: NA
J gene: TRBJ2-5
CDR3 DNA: TGTGCCAGCACCTTAGCTAGCGCCCAAGAGACCCAGTACTTC
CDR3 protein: CASTLASAQETQYF

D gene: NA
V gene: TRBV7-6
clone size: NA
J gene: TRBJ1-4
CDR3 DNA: TGTGCCAGCAGCTTAGTCCAGTCTAATGAAAAACTGTTTTTT
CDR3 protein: CASSLVQSNEKLFF

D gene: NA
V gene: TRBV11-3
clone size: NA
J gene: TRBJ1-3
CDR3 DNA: TGTGCCAGCAGCTTTTCCGGAAACTCTGGAAACACCATATATTTT
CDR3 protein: CASSFSGNSGNTIYF

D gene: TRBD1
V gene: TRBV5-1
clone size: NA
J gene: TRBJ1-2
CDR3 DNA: TGCGCCAGCAGCCAAACCACAGGGGCCGGTTATGGCTACACCTTC
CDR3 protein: CASSQTTGAGYGYTF

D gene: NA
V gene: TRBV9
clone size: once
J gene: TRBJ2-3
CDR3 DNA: TGTGCCAGCAGCGTGCTCGACACAGATACGCAGTATTTT
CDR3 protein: CASSVLDTDTQYF

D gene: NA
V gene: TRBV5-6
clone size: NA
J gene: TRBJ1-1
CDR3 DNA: TGTGCCAGCCATAACCCGAGCGGAATGAACACTGAAGCTTTCTTT
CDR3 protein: CASHNPSGMNTEAFF

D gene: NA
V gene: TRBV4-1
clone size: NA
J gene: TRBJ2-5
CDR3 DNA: TGCGCCAGCAGCCAAGTCCGAGGGGAGACCCAGTACTTC
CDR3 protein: CASSQVRGETQYF

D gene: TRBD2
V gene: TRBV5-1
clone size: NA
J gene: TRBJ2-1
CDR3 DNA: TGCGCCAGCAGATCAGCGGGGGAACCATACAATGAGCAGTTCTTC
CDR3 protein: CASRSAGEPYNEQFF

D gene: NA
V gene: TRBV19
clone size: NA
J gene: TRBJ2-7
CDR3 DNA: TGTGCCAGTAGTATAGACAGGGGATCCTACGAGCAGTACTTC
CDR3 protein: CASSIDRGSYEQYF

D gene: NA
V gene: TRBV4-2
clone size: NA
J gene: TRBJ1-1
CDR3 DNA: TGTGCCAGCGGGGAGGACACTGAAGCTTTCTTT
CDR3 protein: CASGEDTEAFF